Below, one T cell receptor beta chain is given with its context. The antigen is unknown. This specimen belongs to a study of CD8+ T cells in alopecia areata. Extraction and reverse transcription of RNA yielded cDNA as the sequencing template. Produced via immunoSEQ multiplex PCR; TCRdb's table is partial and in-frame only. The sample lists 130,000 to 150,000 clones, about four fifths occurring once. The germline gives CDR1 LNHNV, CDR2 YYDKDF (reference sequence). Trimming took off 2 bases at V and 8 bases at J, with 7 bases between the two ends. This CDR3 spans 12 amino acids. Specified treatment: oral pan-JAK inhibitor, 5-10 mg twice daily. Lesional scalp tissue (obtained by punch biopsy) and peripheral blood were collected from alopecia areata patients. Study outcomes and limitations: Normal scalp showed lower clonality than lesional scalp, especially alopecia totalis/universalis. Alphabeta T cells residing in normal skin are also sequenced in scalp samples. Tofacitinib significantly decreased scalp clonality and expanded CD8+ clones among top 100.

The sequence was obtained from a human donor with alopecia areata. The source was CD8+ T cells sorted from blood, collected at week 4, from a patient treated with tofacitinib. V is TRBV15 and J is TRBJ1-5; D is undetermined. CDR3 amino acids: CATSRPLKPQHF. The CDR3 DNA is TGTGCCACCAGCAGACCCCTTAAGCCCCAGCATTTT.